This T cell receptor (beta chain) was recorded in a study of T cells after posttransplantation cyclophosphamide. Study outcomes and limitations: Donor-recipient repertoire similarity was low at 1-2 months, rising over year one.

This CDR3 has 16 residues. Trimming took off 8 bases at V and 4 bases at J, with 18 bases between the two ends. CDR1 LGHNT and CDR2 FRNRAP come from the germline V gene. On this clone: Its target is not known.

Clones were read by immunoSEQ multiplex PCR, and TCRdb kept only the in-frame ones, dropping some. The table lists more than 60,000 clones, about 93% of them singletons, with about 3.2% in the top ten. The rearrangement joins TRBV12-5 to TRBJ1-6; TRBD1 might be the D (6 bases). The origin of this receptor is a woman aged 25 to 45 in good health and a related stem cell transplant donor. Sequencing used PBMCs. The CDR3 sequence: CASSNHRVRYNSPLHF. The CDR3 DNA follows: TGTGCTAGTTCAAATCACAGGGTCCGGTATAATTCACCCCTCCACTTT.